This is a list of T cell receptor beta chains from one sample in a study of cytomegalovirus exposure and HLA in healthy donors. Some clones are missing from TCRdb's copy, which holds only in-frame ones; the method was immunoSEQ multiplex PCR. The repertoire consists of some 140,000 clones, with around 80% occurring once and the leading ten covering around 7%. What was sequenced was PBMCs. The receptors were gathered from a man aged 40-49 years in good health and CMV-seropositive. Both conserved end residues are part of each CDR3. The order of the fields is J gene, clone size, V gene, CDR3 length, D gene, CDR3 protein, CDR3 DNA. The D gene is left open where the match is weak. Expanded clones are given a class, and other clones once, few, many or no size at all.

TRBJ1-5 . TRBV7-8 15 TRBD1 CASSYRQGSNQPQHF TGTGCCAGCAGCTACAGACAGGGGAGCAATCAGCCCCAGCATTTT
TRBJ2-7 . TRBV5-1 15 TRBD1 CASSLSGGATYEQYF TGCGCCAGCAGCTTGTCAGGGGGAGCAACCTACGAGCAGTACTTC
TRBJ1-5 . TRBV2 14 TRBD1 CASSADRADQPQHF TGTGCCAGCAGTGCGGACAGGGCGGATCAGCCCCAGCATTTT
TRBJ2-7 . TRBV28 15 . CASTPSDSSSYEQYF TGTGCCAGCACCCCCTCGGACAGTTCCTCCTACGAGCAGTACTTC
TRBJ2-7 . TRBV30 12 TRBD1 CAWGDRTYEQYF TGTGCCTGGGGGGACAGGACCTACGAGCAGTACTTC
TRBJ2-5 . TRBV5-4 13 . CASSPQHQETQYF TGTGCCAGCAGCCCACAACACCAAGAGACCCAGTACTTC
TRBJ2-7 many TRBV5-4 12 . CASSLASGEQYF TGTGCCAGCAGCTTGGCCAGCGGCGAGCAGTACTTC
TRBJ1-1 . TRBV5-1 16 TRBD1 CASTSTFSRQGSLAFF TGCGCCAGCACGTCCACTTTTTCTAGACAGGGGAGTTTAGCTTTCTTT
TRBJ1-2 once TRBV28 12 . CASVGGTYGYTF TGTGCCAGCGTAGGGGGAACCTATGGCTACACCTTC
TRBJ1-6 . TRBV19 16 . CASSIPVGGLASPLHF TGTGCCAGTAGTATACCGGTGGGTGGACTCGCTTCACCCCTCCACTTT
TRBJ1-1 . TRBV6-6 14 . CASSYPGMNTEAFF TGTGCCAGCAGTTACCCAGGGATGAACACTGAAGCTTTCTTT
TRBJ2-7 . TRBV10-3 16 . CAISESRASLAYEQYF TGTGCCATCAGTGAGTCGCGGGCTAGTCTTGCCTACGAGCAGTACTTC
TRBJ2-7 . TRBV7-9 15 TRBD2 CASSSTSGTSYEQYF TGTGCCAGCAGCTCAACTAGCGGGACCTCCTACGAGCAGTACTTC
TRBJ2-5 once TRBV6-6 15 TRBD1 CASSPRDRVLETQYF TGTGCCAGCAGTCCCCGGGACAGGGTCTTGGAGACCCAGTACTTC
TRBJ1-5 . TRBV11-2 15 . CASSLVPGVGQPQHF TGTGCCAGCAGCTTAGTACCGGGGGTGGGTCAGCCCCAGCATTTT
TRBJ2-1 . TRBV20-1 10 . CSARRREQFF TGCAGTGCTAGAAGGCGGGAGCAGTTCTTC
TRBJ2-7 . TRBV19 13 . CATARSGLSEQYF TGTGCCACAGCGCGGAGCGGCTTAAGCGAGCAGTACTTC
TRBJ2-7 . TRBV7-2 15 TRBD1 CASRETGGSLYEQYF TGTGCCAGCAGAGAAACAGGGGGCTCTCTCTACGAGCAGTACTTC
TRBJ1-1 . TRBV5-4 11 . CASSLGHEAFF TGTGCCAGCAGCTTGGGACATGAAGCTTTCTTT
TRBJ1-2 . TRBV10-3 11 TRBD1 CATGTGEGYTF TGTGCCACGGGGACAGGAGAGGGCTACACCTTC
TRBJ2-7 . TRBV9 15 . CASSLRDSAGYEQYF TGTGCCAGCAGCCTTAGGGACTCCGCCGGCTACGAGCAGTACTTC
TRBJ2-5 . TRBV10-3 14 TRBD2 CAIRGGGRGETQYF TGTGCCATCAGGGGGGGAGGGAGGGGAGAGACCCAGTACTTC
TRBJ1-1 . TRBV29-1 13 . CSLTFGGDTEAFF TGCAGCCTTACCTTCGGGGGGGACACTGAAGCTTTCTTT
TRBJ1-1 . TRBV18 14 . CASSPGGGVPEAFF TGTGCCAGCTCACCCGGAGGGGGGGTGCCTGAAGCTTTCTTT
TRBJ1-3 . TRBV2 15 TRBD1 CASSVDRGPGNTIYF TGTGCCAGCAGTGTGGACAGGGGGCCTGGAAACACCATATATTTT
TRBJ2-2 . TRBV6-1 16 TRBD1 CASSGGQGGNTGELFF TGTGCCAGCAGTGGGGGACAGGGAGGGAACACCGGGGAGCTGTTTTTT
TRBJ2-1 . TRBV27 18 TRBD2 CASSRWGLAEVSYNEQFF TGTGCCAGCAGTCGATGGGGACTAGCGGAGGTCTCCTACAATGAGCAGTTCTTC
TRBJ2-5 . TRBV11-2 15 . CASSLAGLTQETQYF TGTGCCAGCAGCTTAGCAGGGCTTACACAAGAGACCCAGTACTTC
TRBJ2-2 . TRBV30 13 TRBD1 CAWNDRADGELFF TGTGCCTGGAATGACAGGGCGGACGGGGAGCTGTTTTTT
TRBJ2-7 . TRBV11-2 15 TRBD1 CASSQGQVPSYEQYF TGTGCCAGCAGCCAGGGACAGGTTCCCTCCTACGAGCAGTACTTC
TRBJ2-7 once TRBV7-3 15 TRBD1 CASSPGTGRPYEQYF TGTGCCAGCAGCCCCGGGACAGGGCGACCCTACGAGCAGTACTTC
TRBJ2-6 once TRBV2 16 . CASSEQKTAGANVLTF TGTGCCAGCAGTGAACAAAAAACGGCTGGGGCCAACGTCCTGACTTTC
TRBJ1-3 . TRBV29-1 14 . CSVEGRVAGNTIYF TGCAGCGTTGAGGGCAGGGTGGCCGGAAACACCATATATTTT
TRBJ1-4 . TRBV6-5 16 . CASSYSGVLTNEKLFF TGTGCCAGCAGTTACTCAGGGGTCTTAACTAATGAAAAACTGTTTTTT
TRBJ2-7 . TRBV27 15 TRBD1 CASSYRDRGIREQYF TGTGCCAGCAGTTACCGGGACAGGGGGATCCGCGAGCAGTACTTC
TRBJ1-1 few TRBV7-6 19 TRBD1 CASSKRGTGGVGDNTEAFF TGTGCCAGCAGCAAACGCGGGACAGGGGGAGTTGGGGATAACACTGAAGCTTTCTTT
TRBJ1-2 . TRBV5-5 15 TRBD1 CASSLLVGQGSGYTF TGTGCCAGCAGCTTGTTAGTGGGACAGGGAAGCGGCTACACCTTC
TRBJ1-3 . TRBV7-2 15 . CASSTGQWSGNTIYF TGTGCCAGCAGCACAGGACAGTGGTCTGGAAACACCATATATTTT
TRBJ1-1 . TRBV9 15 TRBD1 CASSVEPGGNTEAFF TGTGCCAGCAGCGTAGAACCAGGGGGGAACACTGAAGCTTTCTTT
TRBJ2-5 . TRBV5-1 14 TRBD1 CASSLTDRGETQYF TGCGCCAGCAGCTTGACAGACAGGGGGGAGACCCAGTACTTC
TRBJ1-2 few TRBV12-5 16 . CASGWVLEEGSNGYTF TGTGCTAGTGGTTGGGTTTTAGAGGAGGGTAGTAATGGCTACACCTTC
TRBJ2-5 . TRBV18 17 TRBD2 CASSPLGLARYQETQYF TGTGCCAGCTCACCACTTGGACTAGCGAGGTACCAAGAGACCCAGTACTTC
TRBJ2-1 . TRBV27 16 TRBD2 CASRPTLAGGDNEQFF TGTGCCAGCAGGCCAACATTGGCGGGAGGTGACAATGAGCAGTTCTTC
TRBJ2-7 . TRBV7-8 12 . CASSLELYEQYF TGTGCCAGCAGCTTAGAACTCTACGAGCAGTACTTC
TRBJ2-7 . TRBV14 18 TRBD2 CASSQVRLAGRLAYEQYF TGTGCCAGCAGCCAGGTGCGACTAGCGGGACGTCTGGCCTACGAGCAGTACTTC
TRBJ2-7 . TRBV19 15 TRBD1 CASRAQGQGFYEQYF TGTGCCAGTAGAGCTCAGGGACAGGGTTTCTACGAGCAGTACTTC
TRBJ2-7 . TRBV11-2 13 TRBD1 CASSRDRLYEQYF TGTGCCAGCTCCCGGGACAGACTTTACGAGCAGTACTTC
TRBJ1-4 . TRBV4-2 16 TRBD1 CASSRQDRGLYEKLFF TGTGCCAGCAGCCGACAAGACAGGGGGCTTTATGAAAAACTGTTTTTT
TRBJ1-2 . TRBV18 16 TRBD1 CASSLNSGQGYYGYTF TGTGCCAGCTCACTGAACTCGGGACAGGGGTACTATGGCTACACCTTC